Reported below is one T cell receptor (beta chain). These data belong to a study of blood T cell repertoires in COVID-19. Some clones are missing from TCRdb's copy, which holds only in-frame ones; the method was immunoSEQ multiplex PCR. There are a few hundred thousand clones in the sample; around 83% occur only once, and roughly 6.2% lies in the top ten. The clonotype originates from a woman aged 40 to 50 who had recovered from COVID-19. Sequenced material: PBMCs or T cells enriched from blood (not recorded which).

The CDR3 DNA is TGTGCCAGCAGTTACTCGAGTCGAGATGACTACACCTTC. It is translated as CASSYSSRDDYTF. The V gene is TRBV6-5, the J gene TRBJ1-2; the D is unclear. Germline assignment: CDR1 MNHEY and CDR2 SVGAGI. The CDR3 sequence is 13 residues long. V was pared by 0 bases and J by 10 bases, with 12 bases between.